These T cell receptor beta chains were read from a single sample in a study of blood T cell repertoires in COVID-19. Clones were read by immunoSEQ multiplex PCR, and TCRdb kept only the in-frame ones, dropping some. The profile shows approximately 100,000 clones, about 79% of them singletons. Sequences were obtained from peripheral blood. The receptors come from a woman of 80 years or more with active or convalescent COVID-19. Both conserved end residues are part of each CDR3. D genes are given only for firm matches. Not all rows give a size; the values are once, few, many and, for expanded clones, a class.

few	TRBV5-1	15	TRBD1	TRBJ2-7	TGCGCCAGCTCTCAATCCGGGACAGGGTTCTACGAGCAGTACTTC	CASSQSGTGFYEQYF
.	TRBV6-2/TRBV6-3	16	.	TRBJ2-5	TGTGCCAGCAGTTACGGCTCCGGGATCGGGCAAGAGACCCAGTACTTC	CASSYGSGIGQETQYF
.	TRBV28	18	.	TRBJ1-3	TGTGCCAGCAGTTTATTGGTCCTGACAGAACGCTCTGGAAACACCATATATTTT	CASSLLVLTERSGNTIYF
.	TRBV5-1	15	TRBD1	TRBJ2-4	TGCGCCAGCAGCACCTCGGGACAGGGGGTAAACATTCAGTACTTC	CASSTSGQGVNIQYF
.	TRBV5-1	14	.	TRBJ1-1	TGCGCCAGCAGCCTACAGGGTGACGGCACTGAAGCTTTCTTT	CASSLQGDGTEAFF
few	TRBV2	15	TRBD2	TRBJ2-3	TGTGCCAGCAGTCGTCAGCGGGGGGGCTCTGATACGCAGTATTTT	CASSRQRGGSDTQYF
.	TRBV4-1	19	TRBD1	TRBJ2-6	TGCGCCAGCAGCCAAGATCCGGGACAGGGTGGTTCTGGGGCCAACGTCCTGACTTTC	CASSQDPGQGGSGANVLTF
.	TRBV20-1	11	.	TRBJ2-1	TGCAGTGGGGCCAGCAACAATGAGCAGTTCTTC	CSGASNNEQFF
.	TRBV11-3	15	.	TRBJ2-3	TGTGCCAGCAGCCAGGGGCAAGGAAGCACAGATACGCAGTATTTT	CASSQGQGSTDTQYF
.	TRBV21-1	15	.	TRBJ2-4	TGTGCCATTCCGAAGGCGACACCAGCCAAAAACATTCAGTACTTC	CAIPKATPAKNIQYF
.	TRBV29-1	13	.	TRBJ1-1	TGCAGCGTTGTATCCCTTTCGGACACTGAAGCTTTCTTT	CSVVSLSDTEAFF
once	TRBV30	13	.	TRBJ1-1	TGTGCCTGGAACCTGTACGGGGACACTGAAGCTTTCTTT	CAWNLYGDTEAFF
.	TRBV19	11	.	TRBJ1-2	TGTGCCAGTAGTCGGTACTATGGCTACACCTTC	CASSRYYGYTF
once	TRBV12-5	16	.	TRBJ2-3	TGTGCTAGTGGTTTGGGTTGGGGGGGCAGCACAGATACGCAGTATTTT	CASGLGWGGSTDTQYF
.	TRBV18	15	.	TRBJ1-2	TGTGCCAGCTCACCGGGTTGGGGCGACGACTATGGCTACACCTTC	CASSPGWGDDYGYTF
once	TRBV28	14	TRBD1	TRBJ2-5	TGTGCCAGCACGACAGGGTCGTACCAAGAGACCCAGTACTTC	CASTTGSYQETQYF
few	TRBV28	15	TRBD2	TRBJ2-5	TGTGCCAGCAGTGGGGGGACTAGCGGGCAAGAGACCCAGTACTTC	CASSGGTSGQETQYF
.	TRBV5-1	14	.	TRBJ1-5	TGCGCCAGCAGCTCGGGGGAGATCAATCAGCCCCAGCATTTT	CASSSGEINQPQHF
.	TRBV6-5	13	.	TRBJ1-6	TGTGCCAGCAGCCCCTCCCCGAATTCACCCCTCCACTTT	CASSPSPNSPLHF
.	TRBV5-4	16	.	TRBJ2-7	TGTGCCAGCAGCCCAGGGGGGCTAGCGAGGAACTACGAGCAGTACTTC	CASSPGGLARNYEQYF
.	TRBV6-5	14	.	TRBJ1-6	TGTGCCAGCAGTACCGGGGGATGGAATTCACCCCTCCACTTT	CASSTGGWNSPLHF
.	TRBV5-4	14	TRBD2	TRBJ2-2	TGTGCCAGCAGCTTGACTAGCGGGAGCGGGGAGCTGTTTTTT	CASSLTSGSGELFF
.	TRBV16	15	.	TRBJ1-1	TGTGCCAGCAGCCAATCGAGGGGGGGCGTCGCTGAAGCTTTCTTT	CASSQSRGGVAEAFF
.	TRBV27	15	TRBD1	TRBJ2-1	TGTGCCAGCAGTTTTTGGGACAGGGGATACAATGAGCAGTTCTTC	CASSFWDRGYNEQFF
.	TRBV9	16	TRBD2	TRBJ2-2	TGTGCCAGCAGCGTAGGTGGGGGGGAGTACACCGGGGAGCTGTTTTTT	CASSVGGGEYTGELFF
.	TRBV28	19	TRBD2	TRBJ2-7	TGTGCCAGCAGCGTCGAAACCACCCACGGGGCTAGCGGGAGATCCGAGCAGTACTTC	CASSVETTHGASGRSEQYF
.	TRBV16	15	.	TRBJ1-1	TGTGCCAGCAGCCAATCGATGGACTTGTGGACTGAAGCTTTCTTT	CASSQSMDLWTEAFF
.	TRBV4-2	12	.	TRBJ2-5	TGTGCCAGCAGCCAAGATCGGGAGACCCAGTACTTC	CASSQDRETQYF
.	TRBV5-1	15	TRBD2	TRBJ2-5	TGCGCCAGCAGCCCCCGGGGAGGGCAGGGAGAGACCCAGTACTTC	CASSPRGGQGETQYF
.	TRBV11-2	15	TRBD1	TRBJ2-5	TGTGCCAGCAGCTTAGAGACAGGGGGCTTTTCCGCCCAGTACTTC	CASSLETGGFSAQYF
.	TRBV15	14	.	TRBJ1-2	TGTGCCACCAGCATCGACGGAGTCAACTATGGCTACACCTTC	CATSIDGVNYGYTF
.	TRBV6-1	13	.	TRBJ1-6	TGTGCCAGCAGTGAATTTGTCTATTCACCCCTCCACTTT	CASSEFVYSPLHF
.	TRBV29-1	12	.	TRBJ1-1	TGCAGCGCCGGACAGATGAACACTGAAGCTTTCTTT	CSAGQMNTEAFF
.	TRBV29-1	14	.	TRBJ1-1	TGCAGCGCCAACCTTCTGGGGGCGAACACTGAAGCTTTCTTT	CSANLLGANTEAFF
.	TRBV7-2	14	.	TRBJ1-2	TGTGCCAGCAGCTTTGATTTCCAGGGAGGGTCTAGGACCTTC	CASSFDFQGGSRTF
.	TRBV5-6	14	.	TRBJ1-1	TGTGCCAGCAGCCGGGGGAGGATGAACACTGAAGCTTTCTTT	CASSRGRMNTEAFF
.	TRBV3-1/TRBV3-2	16	TRBD1	TRBJ1-2	TGTGCCAGCAGCCAAGATAGAACAGGACAGGGCTATGGCTACACCTTC	CASSQDRTGQGYGYTF
.	TRBV2	18	TRBD2	TRBJ2-5	TGTGCCAGCAGAACGGGACTAGCGGGGGGGCGCAACCAAGAGACCCAGTACTTC	CASRTGLAGGRNQETQYF
.	TRBV6-2/TRBV6-3	15	TRBD2	TRBJ2-1	TGTGCCAGCAGTTATCCAGGACTAGCGGGTAGAGAGCAGTTCTTC	CASSYPGLAGREQFF
.	TRBV10-2	13	.	TRBJ1-1	TGCGCCAGCAGTCGACAGGAGAACACTGAAGCTTTCTTT	CASSRQENTEAFF
.	TRBV7-2	16	.	TRBJ1-2	TGTGCCAGCAGCTTAGAAGGTCCGGGGTTTACCTATGGCTACACCTTC	CASSLEGPGFTYGYTF
.	TRBV30	13	.	TRBJ1-1	TGTGCCTGGAGTCCGACAGTGAACACTGAAGCTTTCTTT	CAWSPTVNTEAFF
.	TRBV9	9	.	TRBJ1-5	TGTGCCAGCAGCGGTCTCTTGCATTTT	CASSGLLHF
.	TRBV29-1	15	.	TRBJ1-5	TGCAGCGTTCAAATGGGAGGGGGAGGCAACCAGCCCCAGCATTTT	CSVQMGGGGNQPQHF
.	TRBV19	17	.	TRBJ2-4	TGTGCCAGTGGGTTCGGGGGAGCGGGTCTAGCCAAAAACATTCAGTACTTC	CASGFGGAGLAKNIQYF
.	TRBV6-4	19	TRBD1	TRBJ1-2	TGTGCCAGCAGTGACGTCCTGGGGACAGGGAAGTTCCCCTCCTATGGCTACACCTTC	CASSDVLGTGKFPSYGYTF